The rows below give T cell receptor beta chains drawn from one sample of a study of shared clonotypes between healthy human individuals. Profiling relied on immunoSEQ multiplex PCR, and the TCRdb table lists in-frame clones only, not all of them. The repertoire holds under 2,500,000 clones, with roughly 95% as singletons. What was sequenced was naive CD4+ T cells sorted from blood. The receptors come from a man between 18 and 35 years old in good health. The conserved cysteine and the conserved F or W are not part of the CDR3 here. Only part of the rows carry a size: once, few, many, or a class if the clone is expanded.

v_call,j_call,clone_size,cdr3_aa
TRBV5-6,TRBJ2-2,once,ASSFGQVPTGELF
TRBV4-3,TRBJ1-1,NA,ASSHGLLENTEAF
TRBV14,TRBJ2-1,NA,ASSHLGEGAPLNEQF
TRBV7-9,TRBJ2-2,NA,ASSAAGVTGELF
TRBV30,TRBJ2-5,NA,AWSYGRTETQY
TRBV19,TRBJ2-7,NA,ASSKSSQPYEQY
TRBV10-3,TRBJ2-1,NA,AISEREAGYNEQF
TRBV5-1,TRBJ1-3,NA,ASSLAGGNSGNTIY
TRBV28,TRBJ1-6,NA,ASTNRPGGGSNSPLH
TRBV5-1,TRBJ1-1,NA,ASRGTLGTEAF
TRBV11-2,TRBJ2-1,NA,ASSDGTSGYNEQF
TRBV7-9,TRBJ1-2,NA,ASSLARPGGFYGYT
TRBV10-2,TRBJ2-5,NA,ASSESKGLRQETQY
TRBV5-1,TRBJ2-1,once,ASSQRTSFGNEQF
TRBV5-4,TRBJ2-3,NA,ASSLLLATDTQY
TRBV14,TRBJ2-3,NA,ATSPIQSSGGVPDTQY
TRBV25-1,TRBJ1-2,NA,ASSEATGSNYGYT
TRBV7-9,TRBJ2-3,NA,ASSLDFGTQY
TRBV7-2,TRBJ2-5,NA,ASSHRRGQETQY
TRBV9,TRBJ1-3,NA,ASSVGASGGVLSGNTIY
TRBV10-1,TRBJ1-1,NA,ASRTDAGGEAF
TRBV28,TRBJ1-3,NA,ASGDRLGNTIY
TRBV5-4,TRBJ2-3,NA,ASSWGQGADTQY
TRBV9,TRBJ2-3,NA,ASSVEIVRGSTDTQY
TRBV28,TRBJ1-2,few,ASSTTGNYGYT
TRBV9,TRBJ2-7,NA,ASSVGAGGPYEQY
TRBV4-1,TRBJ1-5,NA,ASSQDLPDTLYSNQPQH
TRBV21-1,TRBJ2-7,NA,ASSKERQGRG
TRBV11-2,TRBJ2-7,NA,ASSLVVGAYEQY
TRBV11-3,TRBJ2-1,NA,ASSLGGGVNNEQF
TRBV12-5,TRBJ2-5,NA,ASGQGWTQY
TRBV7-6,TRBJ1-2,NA,ASSPTIALSGYT
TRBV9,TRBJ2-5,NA,ASSVGGTGGRETQY
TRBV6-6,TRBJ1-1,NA,ASRRKVNRGTTEAF
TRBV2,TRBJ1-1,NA,ASMRGRAGKAF
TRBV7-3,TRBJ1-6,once,ASSLGTENSPLH
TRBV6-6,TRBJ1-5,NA,ASRDTGVSNQPQH
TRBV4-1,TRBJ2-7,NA,ASSQDTGSQTY
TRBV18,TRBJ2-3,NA,ASSLTKSGQGFDTQY
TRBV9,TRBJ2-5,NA,ASSVDPAGGQETQY
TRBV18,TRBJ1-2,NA,ASSPGLDEVYGYT
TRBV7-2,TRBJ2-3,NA,ASSSSGRTDTQY
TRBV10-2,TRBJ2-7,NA,ASSELGSEDEQY
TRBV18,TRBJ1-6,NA,ASSPQGNGYSPLH
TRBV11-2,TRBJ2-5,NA,ASSPGTSGSIETQY